This T cell receptor (beta chain) was found in a study of Graves' ophthalmopathy and Graves' hyperthyroidism. This clonotype has at least ten counts. The germline V gene encodes CDR1 MDHEN and CDR2 SYDVKM. J gave up 3 bases and V 5 bases, and 7 bases lay outside the gene matches. The CDR3 length is 15 residues. The TCR beta CDR3 regions underwent amplification from RNA transcripts. The first-round RT-PCR employed HTBI primers together with the Qiagen OneStep RT-PCR kit. A multiplex PCR was then performed as the second round. MiXCR, run by TCRdb on the multiplex PCR reads, gives a single entry per CDR3 protein. The data hold roughly 480,000 distinct CDR3 sequences, with about 15% observed a single time.

The source material was blood. This receptor was identified in a woman aged 25 to 45 with Graves' ophthalmopathy. The chain employs TRBV28 and TRBJ1-5; 7 nucleotides match TRBD1. The CDR3 DNA reads as TGTGCCAGCAGTATCCAGGGGGAAACCAATCAGCCCCAGCATTTT. This codes for CASSIQGETNQPQHF.